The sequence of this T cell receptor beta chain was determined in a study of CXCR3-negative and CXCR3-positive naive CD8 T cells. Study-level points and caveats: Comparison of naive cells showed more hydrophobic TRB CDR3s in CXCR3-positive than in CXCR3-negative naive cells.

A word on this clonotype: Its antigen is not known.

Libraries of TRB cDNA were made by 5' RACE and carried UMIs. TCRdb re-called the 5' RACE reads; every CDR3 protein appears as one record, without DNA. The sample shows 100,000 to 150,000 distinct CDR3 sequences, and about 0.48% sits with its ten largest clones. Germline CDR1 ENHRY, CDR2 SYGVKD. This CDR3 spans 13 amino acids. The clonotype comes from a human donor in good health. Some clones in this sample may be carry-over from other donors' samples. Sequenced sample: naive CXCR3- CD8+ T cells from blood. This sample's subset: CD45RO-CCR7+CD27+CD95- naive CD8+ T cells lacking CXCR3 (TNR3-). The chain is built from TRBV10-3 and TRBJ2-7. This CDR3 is CAISEFMGYERYF.